The 21 T cell receptor beta chains listed next were all sequenced from one sample in a study of a mutant IDH1 vaccine in newly diagnosed glioma. These receptors' targets are unknown. TCRdb's table, derived via immunoSEQ multiplex PCR, lists solely in-frame clones and lacks some. The sample lists 35,000 to 50,000 clones; roughly 92% were seen once. Time point: week 35, safety follow-up. Mutant IDH1 20-mer peptide, at 300 ug, made up each vaccine dose, with topical imiquimod. Source: PBMCs, taken from a glioma patient whose treatment included an IDH1 peptide vaccine. These receptors originate from a man in his fifties or sixties with glioma.

This clone has only a few counts. The chain has TRBV5-6 and TRBJ2-1, with TRBD2 as a possible D gene (6 bases). Germline V gene lookup returns CDR1 SGHDT and CDR2 YYEEEE. Trimming left V 4 bases short and J 4 bases short, with 12 bases between. The CDR3 extends over 14 amino acids. CDR3 residues: CASSPTGLYNEQFF. The CDR3 DNA follows: TGTGCCAGCAGCCCGACGGGACTTTACAATGAGCAGTTCTTC. Full variable domain (remainder filled in from reference TRBV5-6 and TRBJ2-1): DAGVTQSPTHLIKTRGQQVTLRCSPKSGHDTVSWYQQALGQGPQFIFQYYEEEERQRGNFPDRFSGHQFPNYSSELNVNALLLGDSALYLCASSPTGLYNEQFFGPGTRLTVL.

The rearrangement links TRBV18 to TRBJ1-5; TRBD1 might be the D (5 bases). Germline CDR1 is KGHSH and CDR2 is LQKENI. CDR3 size: 14 residues. The V gene lost 6 bases and the J gene lost 2 bases, with 11 bases spanning the gap. CDR3 in amino acids: CASSPGGGNQPQHF. In nucleotides, the CDR3 is TGTGCCAGCTCTCCCGGAGGGGGCAATCAGCCCCAGCATTTT.

The genes are TRBV4-2 and TRBJ1-1; TRBD1 matches 7 bases. This CDR3 has 13 residues. The junction had 4 bases not matched to a gene; V was cut back by 1 base and J by 8 bases. Looked up from germline, CDR1 is LGHNA and CDR2 is YNFKEQ. CDR3 in DNA: TGTGCCAGCAGCCAAGGGCGGGACAGAGAAGCTTTCTTT. It codes for CASSQGRDREAFF.

The chain is built from TRBV5-5 and TRBJ1-1, with TRBD1 identical over 10 bases. Germline CDR1 reads SGHKS; CDR2 reads YYEKEE (reference sequence). J lost 7 bases, V lost 4 bases, and 10 bases had no gene match. The CDR3 consists of 15 residues. CDR3 nucleotides: TGTGCCAGCAGCCGAGCCGGGACAGGGGATTTTGAAGCTTTCTTT. Amino acids: CASSRAGTGDFEAFF.

The chain is built from TRBV9 and TRBJ2-2; TRBD2 agrees at 13 bases. The germline CDR1 and CDR2 sequences are SGDLS and YYNGEE. This CDR3 has 15 amino acids. V dropped 3 bases and J dropped 9; count of bases not matched to a gene: 5. CDR3 in DNA: TGTGCCAGCAGCGCCCCGGGACTAGCGGGACGGGAGCTGTTTTTT. It translates to CASSAPGLAGRELFF.

The chain is built from TRBV30 and TRBJ1-2; tentatively, D is TRBD1 (5 bases). Trimming took off 2 bases at V and 8 bases at J, with 18 bases between the two ends. Germline-derived CDR1 and CDR2 are GTSNPN and SVGIG (reference sequence). The CDR3 totals 14 residues. The CDR3 DNA follows: TGTGCCTGGAGTACCCCCGGGGGGTTTTGGGGCTACACCTTC. It specifies CAWSTPGGFWGYTF.

This clone showed up just once. V gene TRBV9 combines with J gene TRBJ1-5; 7 positions match TRBD1. V shed 7 bases and J 0 bases; nucleotides not matched to a gene: 1. This CDR3 region has 13 residues. Germline lookup yields CDR1 SGDLS and CDR2 YYNGEE. CDR3 DNA: TGTGCCAGCGGGACAGCTAGCAATCAGCCCCAGCATTTT. It translates to CASGTASNQPQHF.

The chain employs TRBV5-1 and TRBJ1-3; tentative D call: TRBD1 (5 bases). The length of the CDR3 is 17 residues. V was cut by 4 bases and J by 4 bases, with 21 bases left in between. The germline V gene has CDR1 SGHRS and CDR2 YFSETQ. CDR3 DNA: TGCGCCAGCAGCCGCGGGGCTTCAGGGATTCGGGGAAACACCATATATTTT. Protein sequence: CASSRGASGIRGNTIYF.

Comment on this clone: At one end, the junction sequence differs from germline, possibly due to a read error. The chain couples TRBV5-1 to TRBJ1-5, with TRBD1 matching over 7 bases. The CDR3 runs 14 residues. Germline V lookup: CDR1 SGHRS, CDR2 YFSETQ. The CDR3: CASSLGQLNQPQHF. The DNA of the CDR3 is TGCGCCAGCAGTTTGGGACAGCTCAATCAGCCCCAGCATTTT.

This clone appeared once. V usage is TRBV28 and J usage is TRBJ1-2, with D maybe TRBD1 (5 bases). Germline V gives CDR1 MDHEN, CDR2 SYDVKM. The CDR3 has 14 residues. V lost 5 bases and J lost 7, with 17 bases in between. The CDR3 loop is CASSGGTLRRGYTF. The CDR3 region has the DNA TGTGCCAGCAGTGGTGGGACCCTCAGACGTGGCTACACCTTC.

This chain links TRBV7-8 with TRBJ2-2, with 10 bases identical to TRBD1. The germline V gene encodes CDR1 SGHVS and CDR2 FQNEAQ. The CDR3 length is 18 residues. J was trimmed by 2 bases and V by 3 bases; bases with no gene match: 9. In nucleotides, the CDR3 is TGTGCCAGCAGCTTGTATTCCGGGACAGGGGCCAACACCGGGGAGCTGTTTTTT. Translated: CASSLYSGTGANTGELFF.

The chain employs TRBV5-4 and TRBJ1-5, with D unclear. Germline V gene data show CDR1 as SGHNT and CDR2 as YYREEE (reference sequence). V shed 0 bases and J shed 3 bases, with 4 bases lying between them. CDR3 length equals 13 residues. This CDR3 reads CASSLDINQPQHF. The CDR3 DNA follows: TGTGCCAGCAGCTTGGACATCAATCAGCCCCAGCATTTT.

The chain is built from TRBV5-1 and TRBJ1-2; TRBD1 aligns across 10 bases. Germline V gene lookup returns CDR1 SGHRS and CDR2 YFSETQ. The CDR3 runs to 17 residues. V shed 0 bases and J 4 bases; nucleotides not matched to a gene: 9. CDR3: CASSLGGQGPLGYGYTF. In nucleotides, the CDR3 is TGCGCCAGCAGCTTGGGGGGACAGGGGCCCCTCGGCTATGGCTACACCTTC.

The gene calls are TRBV29-1 and TRBJ2-3; D gene uncertain. Looked up from germline, CDR1 is SQVTM and CDR2 is ANQGSEA. This CDR3 region has 12 residues. V lost 4 bases, J lost 5 bases, and 10 bases lay in between. CDR3 sequence reads: CSVVFPGDTQYF. The DNA for the CDR3 is TGCAGCGTTGTGTTTCCCGGAGATACGCAGTATTTT.

The chain employs TRBV5-1 and TRBJ2-7, with 10 bases lining up with TRBD2. Germline assignment: CDR1 SGHRS and CDR2 YFSETQ. The length of the CDR3 is 17 residues. V dropped 0 bases and J dropped 4; count of bases not matched to a gene: 10. CDR3 amino acids: CASSLASKAGGIYEQYF. Written as DNA, the CDR3 is TGCGCCAGCAGCTTGGCCTCCAAAGCGGGGGGGATTTACGAGCAGTACTTC.

V usage is TRBV7-6 and J usage is TRBJ1-3; the match to TRBD1 covers 12 bases. This CDR3 is 14 amino acids long. Germline values: CDR1 SGHVS, CDR2 FNYEAQ. The V gene end was trimmed by 8 bases and the J gene end by 6 bases; junction bases not matched to a gene: 5. The CDR3 loop is CASGGTGGLNTIYF. The CDR3 region has the DNA TGTGCCAGCGGGGGGACAGGGGGCTTAAACACCATATATTTT.

The chain has TRBV30 and TRBJ1-2; 9 bases are a match to TRBD1. V lost 4 bases and J lost 2; bases outside the gene matches: 8. This CDR3 region has 15 residues. The germline V gene encodes CDR1 GTSNPN and CDR2 SVGIG (reference sequence). The CDR3 loop reads CAWNAWTGANYGYTF. The CDR3 DNA reads TGTGCCTGGAATGCTTGGACAGGGGCGAACTATGGCTACACCTTC.

The gene calls are TRBV6-6 and TRBJ2-7; D perhaps matches TRBD1 (5 bases). The CDR3 loop spans 11 amino acids. Trimming stripped 6 bases from V and 7 bases from J, with 10 bases between. CDR1 and CDR2 (germline): MNHNY, SVGAGI (reference sequence). CDR3 sequence (DNA): TGTGCCAGCAGCCCAGGGAAAGAGCAGTACTTC. This translates into CASSPGKEQYF.

Here the CDR3 DNA reads TGTGCCAGCAGCCCAAACTCGCGGGGGAGGCCCTCATTGTATGGCTACACCTTC. Translation gives CASSPNSRGRPSLYGYTF. The chain is built from TRBV14 and TRBJ1-2; D may be TRBD1 (5 bases). The germline CDR1 and CDR2 sequences are SGHDN and FVKESK. The ends were cut back, 4 bases at V and 5 bases at J, with 26 bases in the middle. This CDR3 is built from 18 residues.

There are a few counts of this clone. J is TRBJ2-5 and V is TRBV9; D unclear. The V gene lost 0 bases and the J gene lost 0 bases, with 9 bases spanning the gap. Germline assignment: CDR1 SGDLS and CDR2 YYNGEE. This CDR3 is built from 15 residues. CDR3 in amino acids: CASSVGWGNQETQYF. CDR3 DNA: TGTGCCAGCAGCGTAGGATGGGGTAACCAAGAGACCCAGTACTTC.

The rearrangement uses TRBV2 and TRBJ2-2; D remains unclear. With 5 bases removed from V and 7 bases from J, the gap between germline ends came to 20 bases. The CDR3 extends over 16 amino acids. From germline, CDR1 is SNHLY and CDR2 FYNNEI. The CDR3 sequence: CASSPPFASFVGELFF. The CDR3 DNA sequence: TGTGCCAGCAGTCCCCCTTTTGCGTCCTTCGTCGGGGAGCTGTTTTTT.